One and the same sample provided the 20 T cell receptor beta chains below, sequenced in a study of post-analysis software for immune sequencing data. Points from the study as a whole: Compared with controls, patients had more of about 5 TRBV segments, including TRBV5-6, TRBV5-1 and TRBV20-1.

Unique molecular identifiers featured in each of the TCR beta cDNA libraries. TCRdb re-derived calls from the PCR reads in MiXCR, one entry per CDR3 protein. The table includes approximately 630,000 distinct CDR3 sequences, around 60% detected once. The antigens for these receptors are not known. The specimen was blood. The receptors shown here come from a girl aged 2 to 9 with multiple sclerosis.

This clonotype was counted only a few times. The genes are TRBV29-1 and TRBJ2-5, with D perhaps TRBD1 (6 bases). Germline V CDR1 and CDR2: SQVTM, ANQGSEA. Trimming removed 3 bases at V and 11 bases at J, with 13 bases between. This CDR3 spans 11 amino acids. CDR3 bases: TGCAGCGTTGAGGAGTGGACAGAGCAGTACTTC. This translates into CSVEEWTEQYF.

This clonotype was seen only a few times. This chain connects TRBV29-1 to TRBJ1-2, with D uncertain. This CDR3 comprises 13 residues. V lost 6 bases, J lost 0 bases, and 11 bases lay in between. Looked up from germline, CDR1 is SQVTM and CDR2 is ANQGSEA. CDR3 sequence: CSVRDKTNYGYTF. In nucleotides, the CDR3 is TGCAGCGTCCGCGACAAGACTAACTATGGCTACACCTTC.

This chain uses TRBV12-3 or TRBV12-4 with TRBJ1-4; D not certain. The CDR3 runs to 14 residues. Deletions cut 6 bases from V and 4 bases from J, with 12 bases between. CDR3 DNA: TGTGCCAGCAGAATGGCAGGCTATAATGAAAAACTGTTTTTT. As protein: CASRMAGYNEKLFF.

The rearrangement links TRBV5-1 to TRBJ2-7; perhaps TRBD1 as D (6 bases). The V gene's germline CDR1 is SGHRS and CDR2 YFSETQ. The CDR3 has 13 amino acids. Trimming shortened V by 4 bases and J by 5 bases, and 13 bases separated the two germline ends. CDR3 nucleotides: TGCGCCAGCAGCGGCGGCAGGGGTAACGAGCAGTACTTC. Protein product: CASSGGRGNEQYF.

This clonotype appeared a few times. The chain combines TRBV7-2 with TRBJ2-1; TRBD2 matches 9 bases. Losses at the gene ends were 2 bases for V and 2 bases for J; bases not matched to a gene: 7. This CDR3 has 17 amino acids. Germline CDR1 reads SGHTA; CDR2 reads FQGNSA. CDR3 loop: CASSLSRASGAYNEQFF. The CDR3 DNA sequence: TGTGCCAGCAGCTTAAGTCGCGCTAGCGGGGCCTACAATGAGCAGTTCTTC. Full variable domain (outside the CDR3, taken from reference TRBV7-2 and TRBJ2-1): GAGVSQSPSNKVTEKGKDVELRCDPISGHTALYWYRQSLGQGLEFLIYFQGNSAPDKSGLPSDRFSAERTGGSVSTLTIQRTQQEDSAVYLCASSLSRASGAYNEQFFGPGTRLTVL.

The rearrangement uses TRBV5-5 and TRBJ1-2; TRBD1 matches 10 bases. Germline V lookup: CDR1 SGHKS, CDR2 YYEKEE (reference sequence). V shed 4 bases and J 8 bases; nucleotides not matched to a gene: 8. The CDR3 loop spans 14 amino acids. In nucleotides, the CDR3 is TGTGCCAGCAGCCGGTGGGGGACAGGGGACGGCTACACCTTC. Amino acids: CASSRWGTGDGYTF.

Only one count was recorded for this clonotype. This chain uses TRBV27 with TRBJ1-1, with 10 bases identical to TRBD1. The CDR3 spans 16 residues. The germline V gene encodes CDR1 MNHEY and CDR2 SMNVEV (reference sequence). V shed 1 base, J shed 5 bases, and the junction held 7 bases outside the gene matches. As DNA, the CDR3 is TGTGCCAGCAGTTTATTCGGACAGGGGGTGGGAACTGAAGCTTTCTTT. This sequence encodes CASSLFGQGVGTEAFF.

The J gene is TRBJ2-1, the V gene TRBV20-1; 9 bases match TRBD2. Germline trimming cut 0 bases from V and 6 bases from J; bases unmatched to any gene: 9. The germline V gene encodes CDR1 DFQATT and CDR2 SNEGSKA (reference sequence). This CDR3 spans 16 amino acids. The CDR3 reads CSARDFAGGPGNEQFF. CDR3 DNA: TGCAGTGCTAGAGATTTCGCGGGAGGGCCCGGCAATGAGCAGTTCTTC.

This clonotype was observed a few times. The chain uses TRBV7-2 and TRBJ1-2; D unresolved. The CDR3 spans 13 residues. Germline CDR1 reads SGHTA; CDR2 reads FQGNSA. V was cut by 5 bases and J by 3 bases, with 10 bases left in between. CDR3 region: CASSPQNDYGYTF. The CDR3 DNA sequence: TGTGCCAGCAGCCCCCAGAACGACTATGGCTACACCTTC.

This clonotype was detected a few times. The chain couples TRBV6-5 to TRBJ1-2; tentative D call: TRBD1 (5 bases). Germline lookup yields CDR1 MNHEY and CDR2 SVGAGI. Trimming shortened V by 6 bases and J by 3 bases, and 20 bases separated the two germline ends. The CDR3 extends over 16 amino acids. CDR3 sequence: CASSPLWGNLDYGYTF. CDR3 DNA: TGTGCCAGCAGCCCCTTATGGGGGAATCTTGACTATGGCTACACCTTC.

The chain is built from TRBV30 and TRBJ2-3; no definite D call. V lost 2 bases, J lost 4 bases, and 10 bases lay in between. This CDR3 spans 13 amino acids. The germline V gene encodes CDR1 GTSNPN and CDR2 SVGIG (reference sequence). The CDR3 sequence: CAWSMGTPDTQYF. The CDR3 DNA sequence: TGTGCCTGGAGTATGGGTACACCAGATACGCAGTATTTT.

The chain employs TRBV28 and TRBJ2-7, with D perhaps being TRBD1 or TRBD2 (5 bases each). Deletions cut 6 bases from V and 9 bases from J, with 21 bases between. Per the germline V gene, CDR1 is MDHEN and CDR2 is SYDVKM. The length of the CDR3 is 14 residues. CDR3 in amino acids: CASRPPGPLRVQYF. For the CDR3, the DNA is TGTGCCAGCAGGCCGCCGGGGCCTCTACGAGTGCAGTACTTC.

This clonotype was counted once. The chain is built from TRBV6-6 and TRBJ1-6; TRBD1 is a possible D gene (5 bases). Germline loops: CDR1 MNHNY, CDR2 SVGAGI (reference sequence). V lost 4 bases and J lost 3, with 10 bases in between. This CDR3 is 15 amino acids long. CDR3 nucleotides: TGTGCCAGCAGTTCGGGACCATACTATAATTCACCCCTCCACTTT. Translated, it gives CASSSGPYYNSPLHF.

This chain joins TRBV5-1 and TRBJ2-7; 8 bases align to TRBD2. The germline gives CDR1 SGHRS, CDR2 YFSETQ. V lost 4 bases, J lost 6 bases, and 6 bases stayed unmatched. CDR3 length: 13 residues. CDR3 residues: CASSEGLAIEQYF. Here the CDR3 DNA reads TGCGCCAGCAGCGAAGGACTAGCTATCGAGCAGTACTTC.

Written as DNA, the CDR3 is TGTGCCTCCTTTGGGGGGGAGGGGTCCTACAATGAGCAGTTCTTC. It is translated as CASFGGEGSYNEQFF. This chain links TRBV7-9 with TRBJ2-1; 7 bases match TRBD2. CDR3 length equals 15 residues. The trim removed 11 bases at V and 1 base at J, leaving 11 bases unmatched. The V gene's germline CDR1 is SEHNR and CDR2 FQNEAQ (reference sequence).

The chain recombines TRBV29-1 with TRBJ2-3, with 8 bases lining up with TRBD1. The CDR3 has 12 residues. V lost 6 bases, J lost 6 bases, and 5 bases stayed unmatched. CDR1 is SQVTM and CDR2 is ANQGSEA in the germline V gene. The CDR3 sequence is CSVARDRDTQYF. DNA of the CDR3: TGCAGCGTAGCACGGGACAGGGATACGCAGTATTTT.

J is TRBJ2-5 and V is TRBV20-1; D possibly corresponds to TRBD2 (7 bases). Matching the DNA end better, TRBJ2-7 makes the J call doubtful. Germline V gene lookup returns CDR1 DFQATT and CDR2 SNEGSKA (reference sequence). The CDR3 totals 13 residues. Here the CDR3 reads CSARSRGHYEQYF. DNA of the CDR3: TGCAGTGCTAGATCGCGGGGGCACTACGAGCAGTACTTC.

The CDR3 sequence: CSAMTGALTDTQYF. CDR3 in DNA: TGCAGTGCTATGACAGGGGCGCTCACAGATACGCAGTATTTT. J is TRBJ2-3 and V is TRBV20-1, with TRBD1 matching over 8 bases. Germline lookup yields CDR1 DFQATT and CDR2 SNEGSKA (reference sequence). Trimming took 4 bases from V and 2 from J; bases not matched to a gene: 5. The CDR3 sequence is 14 residues long.

This rearrangement joins TRBV14 to TRBJ2-5, with D hard to call. Gene TRBJ2-7 matches the end of the DNA better, so the J call may be wrong. The CDR3 sequence is 14 residues long. Germline values: CDR1 SGHDN, CDR2 FVKESK. This CDR3 reads CASSQDRALYEQYF. CDR3 bases: TGTGCCAGCAGCCAAGATCGAGCCCTCTACGAGCAGTACTTC.

The chain recombines TRBV6-5 with TRBJ2-1, with 7 positions matching TRBD2. CDR1 MNHEY and CDR2 SVGAGI come from the germline V gene. CDR3 length equals 14 residues. Trimming at V came to 5 bases and at J to 2 bases, leaving 3 bases not matched to a gene. The CDR3 DNA sequence: TGTGCCAGCAGTAACGCGGGGGCCTACAATGAGCAGTTCTTC. It is translated as CASSNAGAYNEQFF.